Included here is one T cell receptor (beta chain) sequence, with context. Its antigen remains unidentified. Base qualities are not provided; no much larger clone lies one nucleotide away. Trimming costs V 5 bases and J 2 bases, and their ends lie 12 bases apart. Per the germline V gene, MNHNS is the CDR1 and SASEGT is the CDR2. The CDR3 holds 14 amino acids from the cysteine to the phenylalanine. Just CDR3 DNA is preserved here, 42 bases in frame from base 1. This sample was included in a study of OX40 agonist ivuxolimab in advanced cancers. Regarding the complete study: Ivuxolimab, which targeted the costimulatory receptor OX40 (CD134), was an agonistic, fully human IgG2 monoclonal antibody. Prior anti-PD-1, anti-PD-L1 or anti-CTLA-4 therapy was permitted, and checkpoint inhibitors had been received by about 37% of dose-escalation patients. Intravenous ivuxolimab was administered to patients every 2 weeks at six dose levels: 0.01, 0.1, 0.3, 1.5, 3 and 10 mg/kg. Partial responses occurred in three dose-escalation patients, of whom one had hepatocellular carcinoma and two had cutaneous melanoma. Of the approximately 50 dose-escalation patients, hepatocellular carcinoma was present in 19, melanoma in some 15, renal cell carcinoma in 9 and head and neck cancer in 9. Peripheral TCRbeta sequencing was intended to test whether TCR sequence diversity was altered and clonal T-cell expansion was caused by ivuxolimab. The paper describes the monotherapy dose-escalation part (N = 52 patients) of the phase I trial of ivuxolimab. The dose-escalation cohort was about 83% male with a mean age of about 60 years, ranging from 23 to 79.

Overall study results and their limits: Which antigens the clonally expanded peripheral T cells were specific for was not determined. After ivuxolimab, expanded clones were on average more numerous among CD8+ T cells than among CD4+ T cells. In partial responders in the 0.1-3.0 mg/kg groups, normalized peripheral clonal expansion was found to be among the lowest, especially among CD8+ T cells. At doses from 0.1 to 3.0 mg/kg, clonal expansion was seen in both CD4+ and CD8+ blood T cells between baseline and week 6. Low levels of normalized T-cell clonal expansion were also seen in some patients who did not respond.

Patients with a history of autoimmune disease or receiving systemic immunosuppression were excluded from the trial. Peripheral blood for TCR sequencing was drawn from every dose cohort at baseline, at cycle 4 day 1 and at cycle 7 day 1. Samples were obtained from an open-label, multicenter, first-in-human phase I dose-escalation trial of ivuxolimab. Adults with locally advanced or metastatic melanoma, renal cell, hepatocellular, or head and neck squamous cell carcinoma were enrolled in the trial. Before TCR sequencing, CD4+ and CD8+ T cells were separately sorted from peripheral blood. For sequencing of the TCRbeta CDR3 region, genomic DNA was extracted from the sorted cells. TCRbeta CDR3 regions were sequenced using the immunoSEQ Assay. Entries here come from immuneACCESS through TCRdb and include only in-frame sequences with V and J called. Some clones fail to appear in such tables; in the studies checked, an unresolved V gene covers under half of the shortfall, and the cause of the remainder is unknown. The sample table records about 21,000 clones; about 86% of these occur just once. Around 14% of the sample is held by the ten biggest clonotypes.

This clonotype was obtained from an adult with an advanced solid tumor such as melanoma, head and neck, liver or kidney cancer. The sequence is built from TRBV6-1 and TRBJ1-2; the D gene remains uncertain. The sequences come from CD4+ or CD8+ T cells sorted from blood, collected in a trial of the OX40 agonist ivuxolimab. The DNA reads TGTGCCAGCAGTCCTGTGGTACGGAACTATGGCTACACCTTC. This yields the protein CASSPVVRNYGYTF.